These 17 T cell receptor beta chains were all obtained from the same sample, sequenced in a study of shared clonotypes between healthy human individuals. Method: immunoSEQ multiplex PCR; TCRdb's copy keeps in-frame clones and lacks some. The sample has under 600,000 clones; 60% to 80% are singletons. The specimen was PBMCs. All receptors derive from a woman aged 40-49 years in good health. Some clones in this sample may be carry-over from other donors' samples.

The chain couples TRBV30 to TRBJ1-6; 7 nucleotides match TRBD1. V lost 2 bases to trimming and J lost 6 bases; unmatched junction nucleotides: 4. Germline CDR1 reads GTSNPN; CDR2 reads SVGIG (reference sequence). The CDR3 has 14 residues. In nucleotides, the CDR3 is TGTGCCTGGAGTCCCGGGACAGCTAATTCACCCCTCCACTTT. Protein sequence: CAWSPGTANSPLHF.

The V and J genes are TRBV11-2 and TRBJ2-7; D gene unclear. CDR3 size: 12 residues. Germline CDR1 SGHAT, CDR2 FQNNGV. Trimming shortened V by 5 bases and J by 4 bases, and 9 bases separated the two germline ends. CDR3 in DNA: TGTGCCAGCAGCGGACCAATTTACGAGCAGTACTTC. Its translation: CASSGPIYEQYF.

Of note for this clone: This may be a read error, as it is one base from a much larger clone. This chain connects TRBV30 to TRBJ2-7; tentatively, D is TRBD2 (5 bases). V lost 1 base, J lost 4 bases, and 8 bases lay in between. The CDR3 extends over 12 amino acids. The V gene's germline CDR1 is GTSNPN and CDR2 SVGIG (reference sequence). The DNA of the CDR3 is TGTGCCTGGAGTGGGAGGCGTTACGAGCAGTACTTC. Its protein product is CAWSGRRYEQYF.

This chain joins TRBV5-1 and TRBJ2-5, with D hard to call. Trimming took 2 bases from V and 4 from J, leaving 9 bases between them. The CDR3 is 13 residues long. Germline V gives CDR1 SGHRS, CDR2 YFSETQ. The CDR3 sequence is CASSLRISETQYF. The DNA for the CDR3 is TGCGCCAGCAGCTTAAGGATATCAGAGACCCAGTACTTC.

Regarding this clone: Other nucleotide sequences in the sample specify the same CDR3. The rearrangement uses TRBV19 and TRBJ2-7, with D possibly TRBD1 on 5 matching bases. Germline loops: CDR1 LNHDA, CDR2 SQIVND (reference sequence). The CDR3 extends over 13 amino acids. Deletions cut 6 bases from V and 3 bases from J, with 12 bases between. This chain's CDR3 is CASSRQGNYEQYF. The CDR3 DNA is TGTGCCAGTAGCCGGCAGGGAAACTACGAGCAGTACTTC.

V and J are TRBV7-6 and TRBJ2-3; 9 bases line up with TRBD1. The CDR3 has 16 residues. Germline V gives CDR1 SGHVS, CDR2 FNYEAQ. The ends lost 4 bases at V and 0 bases at J; junction bases unmatched: 5. CDR3 loop: CASSSRQGGSTDTQYF. The CDR3 DNA sequence: TGTGCCAGCAGCTCCCGACAGGGGGGTAGCACAGATACGCAGTATTTT. The entire variable domain, with the rest obtained from reference TRBV7-6 and TRBJ2-3, is as follows: GAGVSQSPRYKVTKRGQDVALRCDPISGHVSLYWYRQALGQGPEFLTYFNYEAQQDKSGLPNDRFSAERPEGSISTLTIQRTEQRDSAMYRCASSSRQGGSTDTQYFGPGTRLTVL.

CDR3 bases: TGTGCCAGCAGCTTTTCGGGTCTGGGAGATCACGAGCAGTTCTTC. Amino acids: CASSFSGLGDHEQFF. The chain is built from TRBV7-2 and TRBJ2-1, with D tentatively TRBD2 (5 bases). The germline V and J ends were trimmed by 3 bases and 10 bases, with 19 bases remaining between them. The CDR3 contains 15 residues. Germline V lookup: CDR1 SGHTA, CDR2 FQGNSA.

This clone was detected only a few times. The chain recombines TRBV10-3 with TRBJ2-1; TRBD1 aligns across 10 bases. The CDR3 covers 15 residues. After removal of 5 bases from V and 5 bases from J, the junction contained 6 bases not matched to a gene. Germline assignment: CDR1 ENHRY and CDR2 SYGVKD. CDR3 loop: CAISRAGTGDNEQFF. The CDR3 coding sequence is TGTGCCATCAGTAGAGCCGGGACAGGGGACAATGAGCAGTTCTTC.

This rearrangement joins TRBV7-9 to TRBJ2-7; TRBD1 might be the D (5 bases). Germline CDR1 is SEHNR and CDR2 is FQNEAQ (reference sequence). The CDR3 contains 13 residues. The V gene lost 5 bases and the J gene lost 6 bases, with 14 bases spanning the gap. The CDR3 DNA reads TGTGCCAGCAGCCGAGACAGTGACTCCGAGCAGTACTTC. Protein product: CASSRDSDSEQYF.

The chain links TRBV30 to TRBJ1-6; D perhaps matches TRBD1 (5 bases). This CDR3 contains 15 residues. In germline, CDR1 is GTSNPN, CDR2 SVGIG (reference sequence). The V end lost 0 bases, the J end lost 6 bases, and 12 bases lay between the germline ends. CDR3 DNA sequence: TGTGCCTGGAGTGTGGCAGGGTGGGGTAATTCACCCCTCCACTTT. It encodes CAWSVAGWGNSPLHF.

The chain uses TRBV10-2 and TRBJ2-3, with a weak D call TRBD2 (6 bases). V gave up 6 bases and J gave up 2 bases, with 15 bases separating them. The CDR3 is made up of 15 amino acids. Germline V gives CDR1 WSHSY, CDR2 SAAADI. The chain's CDR3 is CASREAPDYTDTQYF. CDR3 bases: TGCGCCAGCAGAGAAGCGCCGGACTACACAGATACGCAGTATTTT.

The chain carries TRBV19 and TRBJ2-1; a weak D match, TRBD2 (10 bases). This CDR3 is 20 amino acids long. Per germline, CDR1 LNHDA and CDR2 SQIVND (reference sequence). Trimming removed 3 bases from V and 4 bases from J, with 28 bases in between. The CDR3 DNA is TGTGCCAGTAGTATCGGGGGACAGGGAAATAGCGGGAGGCGTTACAATGAGCAGTTCTTC. Its protein is CASSIGGQGNSGRRYNEQFF.

This chain uses TRBV9 with TRBJ2-5, with a possible D match to TRBD2 (6 bases). The CDR3 has 14 amino acids. V lost 3 bases to trimming and J lost 5 bases, with 14 bases between them. Germline CDR1 is SGDLS and CDR2 is YYNGEE. Here the CDR3 reads CASSEGLTRETQYF. The CDR3 DNA sequence: TGTGCCAGCAGCGAGGGATTGACTAGGGAGACCCAGTACTTC.

This chain uses TRBV5-6 with TRBJ2-3; no reliable D call. The germline gives CDR1 SGHDT, CDR2 YYEEEE. CDR3 size: 11 residues. Deletions cut 1 base from V and 6 bases from J, with 3 bases between. CDR3 sequence: CASSLYDTQYF. In DNA, the CDR3 is TGTGCCAGCAGCTTGTACGATACGCAGTATTTT.

J is TRBJ1-1 and V is TRBV2, with 9 bases lining up with TRBD1. The germline gives CDR1 SNHLY, CDR2 FYNNEI. With V trimmed by 3 bases and J by 5 bases, 13 bases remained unmatched. The CDR3 length is 17 residues. The CDR3 protein is CASSDVRTGVRGTEAFF. The CDR3 DNA reads TGTGCCAGCAGTGACGTGAGGACAGGGGTTCGCGGTACTGAAGCTTTCTTT. The full variable domain, with the rest looked up from reference TRBV2 and TRBJ1-1, is EPEVTQTPSHQVTQMGQEVILRCVPISNHLYFYWYRQILGQKVEFLVSFYNNEISEKSEIFDDQFSVERPDGSNFTLKIRSTKLEDSAMYFCASSDVRTGVRGTEAFFGQGTRLTVV.

This chain joins TRBV7-9 and TRBJ2-2, with 11 bases that match TRBD2. The germline V gene encodes CDR1 SEHNR and CDR2 FQNEAQ (reference sequence). The CDR3 is 15 amino acids. V gave up 5 bases and J gave up 6 bases; unmatched junction bases: 5. The CDR3: CASSPVAGGSGELFF. DNA for the CDR3: TGTGCCAGCAGCCCTGTAGCGGGAGGGTCCGGGGAGCTGTTTTTT.

J is TRBJ2-7 and V is TRBV2, with TRBD2 identical over 8 bases. V shed 1 base and J 4 bases; nucleotides not matched to a gene: 3. This CDR3 contains 14 residues. Germline-derived CDR1 and CDR2 are SNHLY and FYNNEI. In DNA, the CDR3 is TGTGCCAGCAGTGAAGGGCGCGGGAGGTACGAGCAGTACTTC. Translating gives CASSEGRGRYEQYF.